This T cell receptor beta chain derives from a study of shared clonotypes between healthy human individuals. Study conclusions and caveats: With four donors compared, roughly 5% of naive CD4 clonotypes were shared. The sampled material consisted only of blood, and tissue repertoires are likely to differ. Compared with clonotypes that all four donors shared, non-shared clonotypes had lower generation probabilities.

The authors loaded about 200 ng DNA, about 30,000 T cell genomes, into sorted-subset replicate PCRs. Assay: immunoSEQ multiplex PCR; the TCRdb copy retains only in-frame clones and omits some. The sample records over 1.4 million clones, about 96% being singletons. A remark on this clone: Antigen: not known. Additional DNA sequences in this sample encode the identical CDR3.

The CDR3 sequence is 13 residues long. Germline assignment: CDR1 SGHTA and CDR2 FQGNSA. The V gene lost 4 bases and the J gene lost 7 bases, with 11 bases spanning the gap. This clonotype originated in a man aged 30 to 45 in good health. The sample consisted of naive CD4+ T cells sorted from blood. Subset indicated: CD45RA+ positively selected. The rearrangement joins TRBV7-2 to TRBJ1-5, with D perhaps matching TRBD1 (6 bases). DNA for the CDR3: TGTGCCAGCAGCTCACAGGGTCGGCAGCCCCAGCATTTT. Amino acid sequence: CASSSQGRQPQHF. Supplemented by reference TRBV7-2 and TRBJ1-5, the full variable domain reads GAGVSQSPSNKVTEKGKDVELRCDPISGHTALYWYRQSLGQGLEFLIYFQGNSAPDKSGLPSDRFSAERTGGSVSTLTIQRTQQEDSAVYLCASSSQGRQPQHFGDGTRLSIL.